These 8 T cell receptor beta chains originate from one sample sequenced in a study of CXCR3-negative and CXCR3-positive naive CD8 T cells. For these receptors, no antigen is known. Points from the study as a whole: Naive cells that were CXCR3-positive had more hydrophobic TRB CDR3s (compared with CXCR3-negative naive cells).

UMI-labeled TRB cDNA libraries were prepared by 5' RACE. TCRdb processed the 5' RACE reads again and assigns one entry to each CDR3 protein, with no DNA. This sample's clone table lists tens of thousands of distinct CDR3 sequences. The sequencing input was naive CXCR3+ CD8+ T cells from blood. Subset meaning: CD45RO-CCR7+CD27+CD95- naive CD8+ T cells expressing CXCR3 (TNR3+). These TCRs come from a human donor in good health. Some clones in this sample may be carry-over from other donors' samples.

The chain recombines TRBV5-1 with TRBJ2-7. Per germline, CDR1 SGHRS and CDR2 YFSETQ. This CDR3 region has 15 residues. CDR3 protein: CASRLGLAATYEQYF.

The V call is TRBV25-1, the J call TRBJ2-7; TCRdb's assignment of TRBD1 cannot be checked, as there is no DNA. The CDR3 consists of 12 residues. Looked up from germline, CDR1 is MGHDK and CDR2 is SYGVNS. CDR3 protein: CASSNWGDQQYF.

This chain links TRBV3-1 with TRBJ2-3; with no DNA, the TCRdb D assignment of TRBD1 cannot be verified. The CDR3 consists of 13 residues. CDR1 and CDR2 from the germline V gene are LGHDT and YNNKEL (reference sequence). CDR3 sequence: CASSQVPADTQYF.

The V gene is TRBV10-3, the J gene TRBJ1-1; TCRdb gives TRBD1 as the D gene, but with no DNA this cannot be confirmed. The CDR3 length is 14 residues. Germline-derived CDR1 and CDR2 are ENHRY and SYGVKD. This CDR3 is CAIGTGSYSTEAFF.

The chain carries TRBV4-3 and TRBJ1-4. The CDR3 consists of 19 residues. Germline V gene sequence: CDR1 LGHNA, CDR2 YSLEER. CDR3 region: CASSQDRDIGTGVGEKLFF.

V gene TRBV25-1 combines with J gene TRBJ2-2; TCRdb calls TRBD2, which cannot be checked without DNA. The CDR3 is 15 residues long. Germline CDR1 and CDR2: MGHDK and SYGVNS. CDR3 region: CASSDGGFSTGELFF.

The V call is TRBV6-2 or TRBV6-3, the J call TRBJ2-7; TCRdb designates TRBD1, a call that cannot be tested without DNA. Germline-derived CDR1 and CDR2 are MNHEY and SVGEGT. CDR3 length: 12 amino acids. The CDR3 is CASSYGTLEQYF.

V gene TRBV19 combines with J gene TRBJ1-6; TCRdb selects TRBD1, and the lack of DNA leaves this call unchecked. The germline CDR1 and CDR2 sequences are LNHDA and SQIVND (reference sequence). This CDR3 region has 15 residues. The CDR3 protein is CASSWGDRPDSPLHF.